Presented here are 28 T cell receptor delta chains from one specimen sequenced in a study of γδ T cells in repeated Plasmodium falciparum infection. TCRdb re-processed the multiplex PCR reads using CATT. The table has 55,000 to 70,000 delta-chain clones, roughly 1.8% seen once; the top ten hold approximately 16%. Vgamma9/Vdelta2+ and Vdelta2-negative gammadelta T cells were flow-sorted from PBMC for bulk sequencing. Sequencing input: gamma-delta T cells from blood. Receptor source: a pool of human donors (malaria-infected and uninfected, not separated).

A few counts support this clone. A far larger clone is one nucleotide away, so this likely arose from a read error. The sample carries other DNA sequences with the same CDR3. The chain recombines TRDV1 with TRDJ1; the match to TRDD3 covers 12 bases. The CDR3 length is 24 residues. The germline gives CDR1 TSWWSYY, CDR2 QGS. The CDR3 DNA is TGCGCTCTTGGGGAGCGGATCTTCCCGATAGTATTTAGCTGGGGGATACGGGGCACCGATAAACTCATCTTT. Its protein is CALGERIFPIVFSWGIRGTDKLIF.

Note on this clone: The translation of this DNA and the TCRdb protein of a much larger clone differ at residue 20, probably owing to a read error; the protein shown here is translated from the DNA. The chain links TRDV3 to TRDJ1; 13 bases agree with TRDD3. CDR1 and CDR2 (germline): TVYSNPD, GDNSRS (reference sequence). The CDR3 is 22 residues long. CDR3 nucleotide sequence: TGTGCCTTTAGACCTTCCCGGCGGAAGATACTGGGGGATACGCGTTGGACCGATAAACCCATCTTT. Protein sequence: CAFRPSRRKILGDTRWTDKPIF.

A few counts support this clone. This is likely an artifact of a read error, given a far larger clone one base away. Other DNA sequences in the sample encode the same CDR3. The CDR3 region has the DNA TGTGCTCTAGGGAAAAACTTCGGGGTGGCGGTCCGCTATCTCTTGGCAGGTGAGACCGATAAACTCATCTTT. Amino acids: CALGKNFGVAVRYLLAGETDKLIF. The chain couples TRDV1 to TRDJ1; D call uncertain. Germline CDR1 and CDR2: TSWWSYY and QGS. The CDR3 totals 24 residues. Between the trimmed V and J ends, which lost 9 bases and 2 bases, there was a span of 46 bases.

Concerning this clone: The protein recorded in TCRdb matches a much larger clone and deviates from this DNA's translation at residue 9, suggesting a read error; the protein here is obtained by translating the DNA. The rearrangement joins TRDV3 to TRDJ1, with 13 bases that match TRDD3. Trimming removed 5 bases from V and 2 bases from J; junction bases left unmatched: 26. Germline loops: CDR1 TVYSNPD, CDR2 GDNSRS (reference sequence). The CDR3 loop spans 21 amino acids. CDR3 residues: CALPRGGLHDWGIRKTDKLIF. In DNA, the CDR3 is TGTGCCCTCCCCAGGGGGGGCCTACACGACTGGGGGATACGTAAAACCGATAAACTCATCTTT.

In regard to this clone: A read error likely explains this, since a far larger clone differs by one base. The sample holds other DNA sequences that translate to the same CDR3. The V and J genes are TRDV1 and TRDJ1; a possible D gene is TRDD2 (5 bases). TCRdb records no J gene; here it was assigned by comparing the DNA to germline. The ends were cut back, 4 bases at V and 0 bases at J, with 30 bases in the middle. Germline lookup yields CDR1 TSWWSYY and CDR2 QGS. CDR3 length: 21 amino acids. CDR3 sequence: CALGGGPTGRCPPNYTDKLIF. CDR3 coding DNA: TGTGCTCTTGGGGGCGGCCCTACGGGGCGGTGTCCACCTAACTACACCGATAAACTCATCTTT.

Concerning this clone: Translating this DNA gives a protein that differs at residue 9 from the TCRdb one, which belongs to a much larger clone; a read error is likely, and the protein shown is this translation. The chain is built from TRDV1 and TRDJ1, with TRDD2 as a possible D gene (5 bases). The J gene was not available in TCRdb and was assigned here by matching the DNA to germline segments. The CDR3 has 23 amino acids. The germline gives CDR1 TSWWSYY, CDR2 QGS. CDR3 region: CALGEDPSLLYKSFSPYTDELIF. CDR3 sequence (DNA): TGTGCTCTTGGGGAAGACCCGTCCCTTCTCTATAAGTCATTCTCCCCGTACACCGATGAACTCATCTTT.

This clone was seen more than once but under ten times. For this DNA, TCRdb reports the protein of a much larger clone, which diverges at residue 20, most likely from a read error; the protein presented here is translated directly from the DNA. This rearrangement joins TRDV1 to TRDJ1; TRDD2 might be the D (6 bases). TCRdb gives no J gene; it was assigned here by matching the DNA to germline. The CDR3 loop spans 25 amino acids. The germline gives CDR1 TSWWSYY, CDR2 QGS. Trimming removed 2 bases from V and 4 bases from J, with 44 bases in between. The CDR3 nucleotides read TGTGCTCTTGGGGAAAGTACTGAACAGGCTACGTCCTACCCTCACTGGTATATGGGCATCGATAAACTCATCTTT. Translation: CALGESTEQATSYPHWYMGIDKLIF.

This clone was detected a few times. This DNA's translation differs at residue 10 from TCRdb's protein, which comes from a much larger clone; a read error is likely, and the protein shown is translated from the DNA. The chain has TRAV38-2/DV8 and TRDJ1, with 10 nucleotides matching TRDD3. TCRdb leaves out the J gene; it was filled in here by matching the DNA to germline. The CDR3 extends over 25 amino acids. Germline CDR1 TSESDYY, CDR2 QEAYKQQN. J was trimmed by 1 base and V by 5 bases; bases with no gene match: 35. The DNA of the CDR3 is TGTGCTTATAGTAGCTTTTCGACCTTCCCCCAATACCCGTACTGGGGGATCCGAGCCACCGATAAACTCATCTTT. Amino acid sequence: CAYSSFSTFPQYPYWGIRATDKLIF.

This clone was observed a handful of times. TCRdb's protein for this DNA is that of a much larger clone and differs from the translation at residue 16, likely a read error; the protein shown is the DNA translation. The V gene is TRDV1, but the J gene lacks a call; no DNA check was done on the table's D call, TRDD3. The CDR3 runs 18 residues. Germline V gives CDR1 TSWWSYY, CDR2 QGS. The CDR3 is CALGEVPVLGDTPDKHIF. In DNA form, the CDR3 reads TGTGCTCTTGGGGAAGTACCCGTACTGGGGGATACGCCCGATAAACACATCTTT.

This clone showed up just a few times. The protein held in TCRdb is that of a much larger clone and does not match this DNA's translation at residue 9, likely because of a read error; the protein shown is translated from the DNA. The rearrangement joins TRDV1 to TRDJ1, with 8 bases that match TRDD3. Assignment of the J gene here rests on matching the DNA to germline, because TCRdb gives none. This CDR3 comprises 22 residues. Germline trimming cut 5 bases from V and 3 bases from J; bases unmatched to any gene: 29. Per germline, CDR1 TSWWSYY and CDR2 QGS. The CDR3 region has the DNA TGTGCTCTTGGGTCTCTGATTCCTCCCTCCCTAAACTGGGGGTCTCCTCCCGATAAACTCATCTTT. Translated, it gives CALGSLIPPSLNWGSPPDKLIF.

This clone was detected many times. Other DNA sequences in the same sample also yield this CDR3. The genes are TRDV1 and TRDJ1, with 10 bases lining up with TRDD3. CDR3 length: 21 residues. Germline lookup yields CDR1 TSWWSYY and CDR2 QGS. J gave up 11 bases and V 0 bases, and 27 bases lay outside the gene matches. CDR3 protein: CALGELTMRHQSYWGISGLIF. Written as DNA, the CDR3 is TGTGCTCTTGGGGAACTTACGATGAGGCATCAATCGTACTGGGGGATTTCGGGGCTCATCTTT.

This clone was recorded many times. TCRdb has a much larger clone's protein, which differs at residue 7 from the translation of this DNA, likely because of a read error; what is shown is the protein translated from the DNA. This rearrangement joins TRDV1 to TRDJ1, with D unresolved. The V end lost 2 bases, the J end lost 3 bases, and 19 bases lay between the germline ends. CDR1 TSWWSYY and CDR2 QGS come from the germline V gene. The CDR3 loop spans 17 amino acids. This CDR3 reads CALGEGARSPSSDKLIF. CDR3 sequence (DNA): TGTGCTCTTGGGGAAGGAGCAAGGAGCCCGTCCTCCGATAAACTCATCTTT.

At least ten counts were recorded for this clone. This sample includes further DNA sequences coding for the same CDR3. The rearrangement uses TRDV3 and TRDJ1; TRDD3 is a possible D gene (5 bases). Per the germline V gene, CDR1 is TVYSNPD and CDR2 is GDNSRS (reference sequence). CDR3 length: 15 amino acids. Trimming cost V 4 bases and J 0 bases, with 18 bases left between them. The CDR3 here is CAYPGGSAYTDKLIF. The CDR3 DNA sequence: TGTGCCTATCCCGGGGGGTCGGCATACACCGATAAACTCATCTTT.

This clone was observed a handful of times. This DNA's translation differs at residue 6 from TCRdb's protein, which comes from a much larger clone; a read error is likely, and the protein shown is translated from the DNA. V and J are TRAV36/DV7 and TRDJ1; maybe TRDD3 (8 bases). In the absence of a J gene in TCRdb, the DNA was matched to germline to assign it here. V was pared by 3 bases and J by 6 bases, with 36 bases between. This CDR3 is built from 20 residues. Germline lookup yields CDR1 VTNFRS and CDR2 LTSSGIE (reference sequence). CDR3: CAVARRDSYGATGGRNKLIF. CDR3 DNA: TGTGCTGTGGCTCGCCGGGATTCCTACGGGGCTACTGGGGGTCGAAATAAACTCATCTTT.

This clone was seen a handful of times. This probably arose from a read error, given a far larger clone one base away. This specimen includes other DNA sequences encoding the same CDR3. CDR3 bases: TGTGCCCTTGGGGAACGGAGGGAGACTGGGGGGTACCAAGGGTCGTACACCGATAAACTCATCTTT. This encodes CALGERRETGGYQGSYTDKLIF. This rearrangement joins TRDV1 to TRDJ1, with TRDD3 identical over 8 bases. The CDR3 totals 22 residues. Germline V gene sequence: CDR1 TSWWSYY, CDR2 QGS.

Points on this clone: TCRdb's protein for this DNA is that of a much larger clone and differs from the translation at residue 18, likely a read error; the protein shown is the DNA translation. The chain recombines TRDV1 with TRDJ1, with 8 bases lining up with TRDD3. The CDR3 consists of 20 residues. Germline CDR1 TSWWSYY, CDR2 QGS. CDR3 region: CALGDSYWGSTGVWPDKHIF. CDR3 DNA: TGTGCTCTTGGGGATTCGTACTGGGGGTCCACCGGAGTCTGGCCCGATAAACACATCTTT.

This clone was counted ten times or more. The protein that TCRdb holds for this DNA derives from a much larger clone and differs from the translated DNA at residue 11, which likely indicates a read error; the protein shown here is translated from the DNA. The J gene is TRDJ1, the V gene TRDV1; 7 positions match TRDD3. Germline CDR1 and CDR2: TSWWSYY and QGS. V lost 2 bases to trimming and J lost 2 bases; unmatched junction nucleotides: 14. The CDR3 has 18 amino acids. The CDR3 is CALGEGLVGGHMTDKLIF. As DNA, the CDR3 is TGTGCTCTTGGGGAAGGCCTTGTTGGGGGACACATGACCGATAAACTCATCTTT.

As regards this clone: The protein in TCRdb stems from a much larger clone and differs at residue 5 from this DNA's translation, likely a read error; here the protein is translated from the DNA. This chain links TRDV1 with TRDJ1; 9 positions match TRDD2. From germline, CDR1 is TSWWSYY and CDR2 QGS. J was trimmed by 1 base and V by 4 bases; bases with no gene match: 16. The CDR3 contains 19 residues. The DNA of the CDR3 is TGTGCTCTTGGGGTACTCGCCTTCCTACCGCGGCCTCGCACCGATAAACTCATCTTT. Its protein product is CALGVLAFLPRPRTDKLIF.

This clone was observed at least ten times. This likely reflects a read error, since a far larger clone is one base away. Within the sample, other DNA sequences also encode this same CDR3. The chain combines TRDV2 with TRDJ1; TRDD3 matches 8 bases. Germline V CDR1 and CDR2: GEAIGNYY, EKD. Trimming removed 4 bases from V and 1 base from J; junction bases left unmatched: 19. This CDR3 has 19 residues. CDR3: CACDGVVGYELGLTDKLIF. CDR3 coding DNA: TGTGCCTGTGATGGTGTGGTGGGATACGAGCTGGGTCTCACCGATAAACTCATCTTT.

This clone came up a few times. The protein given by TCRdb reflects a much larger clone and differs at residue 12 from this DNA's translation, likely from a read error; the protein shown is the DNA's translation. The chain has TRDV1 and TRDJ1; 9 nucleotides agree with TRDD3. TCRdb carries no J gene annotation; the J gene was assigned here by matching the DNA with germline. This CDR3 is 21 amino acids long. Germline trimming cut 7 bases from V and 4 bases from J; bases unmatched to any gene: 28. Germline lookup yields CDR1 TSWWSYY and CDR2 QGS. The CDR3 region is CALALLGLFRSGGILSDKLIF. CDR3 bases: TGTGCTCTTGCCTTATTGGGTCTCTTCCGTTCGGGGGGGATACTTAGCGATAAACTCATCTTT.

This clone appeared a few times. Translating this DNA gives a protein that differs at residue 12 from the TCRdb one, which belongs to a much larger clone; a read error is likely, and the protein shown is this translation. V gene TRAV38-2/DV8 combines with J gene TRDJ1; 10 positions match TRDD3. The J gene, left out of TCRdb, was set here by checking the DNA against germline. With 0 bases clipped from V and 6 bases from J, the junction kept 29 bases outside the gene matches. There are 23 residues in the CDR3. Germline CDR1 TSESDYY, CDR2 QEAYKQQN. In DNA form, the CDR3 reads TGTGCTTATAGGAGCGCGCGGGTCCCCAACGTACCGGGGGATACGCGTATCCCTTATAAACTCATCTTT. Protein sequence: CAYRSARVPNVPGDTRIPYKLIF.

Comments on this clone: With only one base between it and a far larger clone, this is likely a read error. Different DNA sequences within this sample yield the same CDR3. The chain links TRDV1 to TRDJ1; 11 positions agree with TRDD3. J was trimmed by 0 bases and V by 0 bases; bases with no gene match: 21. In germline, CDR1 is TSWWSYY, CDR2 QGS. The CDR3 is 23 amino acids. Here the CDR3 reads CALGELRLEGMGLGDTDTDKLIF. CDR3 DNA sequence: TGTGCTCTTGGGGAACTAAGGCTGGAAGGCATGGGTCTGGGGGATACAGACACCGATAAACTCATCTTT.

With respect to this clone: A far larger clone is one base from this, pointing to a likely read error. The same CDR3 also results from other DNA sequences found in this sample. The chain combines TRDV1 with TRDJ1, with 11 nucleotides matching TRDD3. TCRdb supplies no J gene; here it was assigned by aligning the nucleotide sequence to germline. The V and J ends lost 1 base and 0 bases, in that order; junction bases with no gene match: 16. Germline CDR1 is TSWWSYY and CDR2 is QGS. CDR3 length: 21 amino acids. CDR3 nucleotide sequence: TGTGCTCTTGGGGAACGGACCATCGATGGGGGATACGGTTCTTACACCGATAAACTCATCTTT. Amino acids: CALGERTIDGGYGSYTDKLIF.

Comments on this clone: TCRdb lists the protein of a much larger clone for this DNA, which differs at residue 3, so this is likely a read error; the protein given here is translated from the DNA itself. The gene calls are TRDV1 and TRDJ1; 10 bases align to TRDD3. The V gene's germline CDR1 is TSWWSYY and CDR2 QGS. CDR3 length equals 21 residues. CDR3 bases: TGTGCTCCTGGGGAAGTGAAGGTACTGGGGGATTGGCCCCCGTACACCGATAAACTCATCTTT. Its translation is CAPGEVKVLGDWPPYTDKLIF.

This clone was seen repeatedly, ten times or more. The protein TCRdb lists belongs to a much larger clone and differs from this DNA's translation at residue 8, which points to a read error; the protein shown is made from the DNA. The V gene corresponds to TRDV2; no J gene was called; the tabulated D call, TRDD3, remains unverified against the DNA. Germline V gene lookup returns CDR1 GEAIGNYY and CDR2 EKD. This CDR3 is built from 16 residues. DNA of the CDR3: TGTGCCTGTGACACTCTTACTGAGGGACCAGACTTCATGCTCATCTTT. As protein: CACDTLTEGPDFMLIF.

As for this clone: The amino acid sequence in TCRdb belongs to a much larger clone and departs from this DNA's translation at residue 8, likely a sequencing read error; the sequence shown is translated from the DNA. The chain is built from TRDV3 and TRDJ1; TRDD3 aligns across 12 bases. The CDR3 is made up of 28 amino acids. The trim removed 2 bases at V and 0 bases at J, leaving 43 bases unmatched. Germline V lookup: CDR1 TVYSNPD, CDR2 GDNSRS (reference sequence). CDR3 sequence reads: CAFGGSSSLGDTGSACLRIATYTDKLIF. The CDR3 DNA reads as TGTGCCTTTGGTGGTTCCTCCTCGCTGGGGGATACGGGGAGCGCATGTTTACGGATAGCTACGTACACCGATAAACTCATCTTT.

On this clone: A far larger clone differs by one base, so this is likely a read error. The identical CDR3 is also encoded by other nucleotide sequences in the sample. The V and J genes are TRDV1 and TRDJ1; D unclear. Matching the DNA to germline supplied the J gene, which TCRdb does not give. Trimming took 1 base from V and 0 from J, leaving 12 bases between them. In germline, CDR1 is TSWWSYY, CDR2 QGS. The CDR3 totals 16 residues. For the CDR3, the DNA is TGTGCTCTTGGGGAACCAAGATGGACAAACACCGATAAACTCATCTTT. Amino acids: CALGEPRWTNTDKLIF.

This clone was picked up a small number of times. The protein recorded in TCRdb matches a much larger clone and deviates from this DNA's translation at residue 3, suggesting a read error; the protein here is obtained by translating the DNA. The V call is TRDV1, the J call TRDJ1; the match to TRDD3 covers 10 bases. The J gene comes from matching the DNA to germline here; TCRdb lacks it. CDR3 size: 23 residues. CDR1 TSWWSYY and CDR2 QGS come from the germline V gene. The CDR3 DNA follows: TGTGCTATTGGGGACCATTCCTACAAGTACGTCCGGCTGGGGGATAAGGCAGCCGATAAACTCATCTTT. It translates to CAIGDHSYKYVRLGDKAADKLIF.